This entry lists 8 T cell receptor beta chains sequenced from one sample in a study of T cell repertoires in cytomegalovirus infection. No antigens are known for them. One entry per CDR3 protein results from TCRdb running MiXCR on the reads. The profile shows fewer than 900,000 distinct CDR3 sequences, roughly 29% of them singletons. The sample in question was cultured CD8+ T cells from PBMCs, obtained from culture after CMV antigen stimulation. Source of these receptors: a human donor in good health (CMV status not recorded). Some clones in this sample may be carry-over from other donors' samples.

This clonotype was recorded many times. This sequence joins TRBV7-8 and TRBJ2-3, with 14 positions matching TRBD2. The V gene's germline CDR1 is SGHVS and CDR2 FQNEAQ. The CDR3 contains 19 residues. With 2 bases clipped from V and 2 bases from J, the junction kept 9 bases outside the gene matches. The CDR3 coding sequence is TGTGCCAGCAGCTTAAGGTCGGGACTAGCGGGGGAGAACACAGATACGCAGTATTTT. Its translation is CASSLRSGLAGENTDTQYF.

In regard to this clonotype: The junction departs from germline at one end; a sequencing error may be responsible. This chain uses TRBV7-7 with TRBJ2-1, with TRBD2 identical over 10 bases. The CDR3 is 16 residues long. CDR1 and CDR2 (germline): SSHAT, FNYEAQ (reference sequence). This CDR3 reads CASSPSLAGVFNEQFF. CDR3 bases: TGTGCTAGCAGCCCAAGCCTAGCGGGGGTTTTCAATGAGCAGTTCTTC.

This clonotype showed up many times. Here the CDR3 reads CASSLDPAGGRHEQYF. The CDR3 DNA reads TGTGCCAGCAGCTTAGATCCGGCGGGGGGGCGCCACGAGCAGTACTTC. The chain is built from TRBV7-2 and TRBJ2-7; 9 bases fit TRBD2. This CDR3 is 16 amino acids long. Looked up from germline, CDR1 is SGHTA and CDR2 is FQGNSA. Losses at the gene ends were 1 base for V and 5 bases for J; bases not matched to a gene: 9. The variable domain in full, completed from reference TRBV7-2 and TRBJ2-7, reads GAGVSQSPSNKVTEKGKDVELRCDPISGHTALYWYRQSLGQGLEFLIYFQGNSAPDKSGLPSDRFSAERTGGSVSTLTIQRTQQEDSAVYLCASSLDPAGGRHEQYFGPGTRLTVT.

The chain employs TRBV18 and TRBJ2-3; no firm D call. This CDR3 is 13 amino acids long. Per germline, CDR1 KGHSH and CDR2 LQKENI. V lost 4 bases and J lost 4, with 9 bases in between. The CDR3: CASSRTQPDTQYF. CDR3 sequence (DNA): TGTGCCAGCTCACGTACGCAGCCAGATACGCAGTATTTT. Full variable domain (missing parts from reference TRBV18 and TRBJ2-3): NAGVMQNPRHLVRRRGQEARLRCSPMKGHSHVYWYRQLPEEGLKFMVYLQKENIIDESGMPKERFSAEFPKEGPSILRIQQVVRGDSAAYFCASSRTQPDTQYFGPGTRLTVL.

The chain carries TRBV5-4 and TRBJ2-1; no reliable D call. The germline CDR1 and CDR2 sequences are SGHNT and YYREEE (reference sequence). V lost 4 bases and J 5 bases, leaving 25 bases between the germline ends. The CDR3 length is 18 residues. CDR3 sequence reads: CASSVSLWKRMANNEQFF. The CDR3 DNA is TGTGCCAGCAGCGTGTCGCTGTGGAAGAGAATGGCTAACAATGAGCAGTTCTTC. The full variable domain, in which reference TRBV5-4 and TRBJ2-1 provide the parts outside the CDR3, is ETGVTQSPTHLIKTRGQQVTLRCSSQSGHNTVSWYQQALGQGPQFIFQYYREEENGRGNFPPRFSGLQFPNYSSELNVNALELDDSALYLCASSVSLWKRMANNEQFFGPGTRLTVL.

The table lists this clonotype with many counts. In DNA, the CDR3 is TGTGCCAGCAGCTTCGGAGCTGAGGAGACCCAGTACTTC. This gives the protein CASSFGAEETQYF. The rearrangement links TRBV7-9 to TRBJ2-5, with unresolved D. The CDR3 runs to 13 residues. Deletions cut 3 bases from V and 5 bases from J, with 10 bases between. Germline CDR1 reads SEHNR; CDR2 reads FQNEAQ (reference sequence).

The gene calls are TRBV4-1 and TRBJ1-2, with D tentatively TRBD1 (6 bases). CDR3 length equals 15 residues. V dropped 2 bases and J dropped 4 bases, with 14 bases sitting between them. CDR1 and CDR2 from the germline V gene are MGHRA and YSYEKL. CDR3 sequence reads: CASSQTTGGLYGYTF. The DNA for the CDR3 is TGCGCCAGCAGCCAAACGACGGGGGGCCTCTATGGCTACACCTTC.

This clonotype was seen a handful of times. The rearrangement uses TRBV7-3 and TRBJ2-1; 7 bases agree with TRBD2. The V gene's germline CDR1 is SGHTA and CDR2 FQGTGA. This CDR3 region has 15 residues. V lost 1 base, J lost 7 bases, and 7 bases stayed unmatched. CDR3 amino acids: CASSLIWGGRNEQFF. The CDR3 DNA is TGTGCCAGCAGCTTAATTTGGGGGGGGAGGAATGAGCAGTTCTTC.